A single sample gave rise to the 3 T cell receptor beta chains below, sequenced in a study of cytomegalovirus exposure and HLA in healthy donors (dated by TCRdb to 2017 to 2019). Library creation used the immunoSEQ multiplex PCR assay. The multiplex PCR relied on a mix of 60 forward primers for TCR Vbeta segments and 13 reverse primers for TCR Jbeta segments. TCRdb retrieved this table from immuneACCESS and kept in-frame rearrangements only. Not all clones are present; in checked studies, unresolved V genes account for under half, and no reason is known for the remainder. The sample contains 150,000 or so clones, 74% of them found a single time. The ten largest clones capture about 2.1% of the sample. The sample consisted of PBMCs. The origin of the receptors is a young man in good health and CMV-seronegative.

This CDR3 reads CASSFGQGNKETQYF. The CDR3 bases are TGTGCCAGCAGCTTCGGACAGGGGAACAAAGAGACCCAGTACTTC. This chain connects TRBV11-2 to TRBJ2-5; 9 bases are shared with TRBD1. This CDR3 is 15 amino acids long. V dropped 3 bases and J dropped 3; count of bases not matched to a gene: 5. In germline, CDR1 is SGHAT, CDR2 FQNNGV.

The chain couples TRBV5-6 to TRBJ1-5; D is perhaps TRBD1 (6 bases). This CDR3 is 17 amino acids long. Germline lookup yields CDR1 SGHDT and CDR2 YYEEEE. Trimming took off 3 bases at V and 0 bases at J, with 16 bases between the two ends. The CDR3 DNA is TGTGCCAGCAGCTGCGTACAGGGCGTTCATAGCAATCAGCCCCAGCATTTT. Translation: CASSCVQGVHSNQPQHF. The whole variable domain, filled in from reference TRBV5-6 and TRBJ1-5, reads DAGVTQSPTHLIKTRGQQVTLRCSPKSGHDTVSWYQQALGQGPQFIFQYYEEEERQRGNFPDRFSGHQFPNYSSELNVNALLLGDSALYLCASSCVQGVHSNQPQHFGDGTRLSIL.

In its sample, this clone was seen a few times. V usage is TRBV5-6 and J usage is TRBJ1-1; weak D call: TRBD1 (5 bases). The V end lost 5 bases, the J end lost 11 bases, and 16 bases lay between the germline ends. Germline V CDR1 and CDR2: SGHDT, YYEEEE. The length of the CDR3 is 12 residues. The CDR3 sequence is CASSWGWRDAFF. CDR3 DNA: TGTGCCAGCAGTTGGGGCTGGAGGGATGCTTTCTTT.